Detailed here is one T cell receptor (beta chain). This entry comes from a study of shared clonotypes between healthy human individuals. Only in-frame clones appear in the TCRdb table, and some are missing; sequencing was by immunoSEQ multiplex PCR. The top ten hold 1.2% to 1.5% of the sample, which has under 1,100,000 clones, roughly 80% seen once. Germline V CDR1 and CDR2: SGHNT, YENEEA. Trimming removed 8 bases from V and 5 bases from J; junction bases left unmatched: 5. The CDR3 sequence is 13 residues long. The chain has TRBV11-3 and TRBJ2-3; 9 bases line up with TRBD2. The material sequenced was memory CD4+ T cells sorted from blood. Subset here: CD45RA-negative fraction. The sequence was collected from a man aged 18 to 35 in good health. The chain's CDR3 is CASRGGAKDTQYF. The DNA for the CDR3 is TGTGCCAGCCGCGGGGGGGCCAAAGATACGCAGTATTTT.